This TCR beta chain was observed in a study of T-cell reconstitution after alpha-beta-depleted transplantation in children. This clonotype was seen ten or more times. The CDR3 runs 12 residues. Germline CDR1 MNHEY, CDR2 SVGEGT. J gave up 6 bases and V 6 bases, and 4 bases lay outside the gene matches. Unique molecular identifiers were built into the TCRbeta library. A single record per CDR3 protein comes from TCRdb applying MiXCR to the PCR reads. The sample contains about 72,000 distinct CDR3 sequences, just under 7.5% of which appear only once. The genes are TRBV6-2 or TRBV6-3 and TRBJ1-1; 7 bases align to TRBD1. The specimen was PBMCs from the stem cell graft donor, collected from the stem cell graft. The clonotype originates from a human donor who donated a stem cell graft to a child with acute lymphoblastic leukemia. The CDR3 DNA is TGTGCCAGCAGGCCCGGGACAGCTGAAGCTTTCTTT. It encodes CASRPGTAEAFF.